The source of this TCR beta chain is a study of shared clonotypes between healthy human individuals. The naive CD8 fraction comprised CD45RO-negative cells positively selected for CCR7 and excluded terminally differentiated effector memory CD45RA+ cells. Profiling relied on immunoSEQ multiplex PCR, and the TCRdb table lists in-frame clones only, not all of them. The sample holds about 2.1 million clones; under 95% are singletons and the top ten take under 2%. V lost 1 base and J lost 0, with 6 bases in between. Per germline, CDR1 KGHSH and CDR2 LQKENI. CDR3 length: 14 residues. The V gene is TRBV18, the J gene TRBJ2-5; D is uncertain. The receptor's source is a man between 18 and 35 years old in good health. Some clones in this sample may be carry-over from other donors' samples. Source material: naive CD8+ T cells from PBMCs. The CDR3 region has the DNA TGTGCCAGCTCACCACGAAGGGACCAAGAGACCCAGTACTTC. Translation: CASSPRRDQETQYF.